This TCR beta chain came from a study of blood T cells in healthy people across ages. Findings and limits, study-wide: Diversity of TCR beta correlated strongly with naive T cell percentage.

Losses at the gene ends were 4 bases for V and 9 bases for J; bases not matched to a gene: 22. Germline V CDR1 and CDR2: SGHTA, FQGNSA. The CDR3 is 20 amino acids. Alongside a J-beta primer mix, a sample-barcoded 5' primer served in a second PCR lasting roughly 7 to 11 cycles. MiXCR was run by TCRdb on the 5' RACE reads, yielding one entry per CDR3 protein. This table holds 800,000 to 950,000 distinct CDR3 sequences, around 49% found once. A remark on this clonotype: Its antigen is currently unknown.

The sequence was collected from a man in his thirties or forties in good health. V usage is TRBV7-2 and J usage is TRBJ2-1, with 12 nucleotides matching TRBD2. Source material: blood. This CDR3 reads CASSSRRQGRTSGVGGEQFF. The CDR3 coding sequence is TGTGCCAGCAGCTCAAGAAGGCAGGGGCGGACTAGCGGGGTAGGGGGTGAGCAGTTCTTC. The variable domain in full, with the rest retrieved from reference TRBV7-2 and TRBJ2-1, is GAGVSQSPSNKVTEKGKDVELRCDPISGHTALYWYRQSLGQGLEFLIYFQGNSAPDKSGLPSDRFSAERTGGSVSTLTIQRTQQEDSAVYLCASSSRRQGRTSGVGGEQFFGPGTRLTVL.